This T cell receptor beta chain was retrieved from a study of blood T cell repertoires in COVID-19. On the study more broadly: Acute and convalescent COVID-19 samples came from the United States, Italy and Spain. Nucleic acid was either cDNA or gDNA, and it came from T cells, B-cell-depleted T cells, or PBMCs.

Trimming cost V 5 bases and J 2 bases, with 12 bases left between them. This CDR3 region has 14 residues. Germline V gene data show CDR1 as LNHDA and CDR2 as SQIVND (reference sequence). Per the original data handling: Quantification of nucleated cells was approximated via reference gene primer amplification. Data came from immunoSEQ multiplex PCR; TCRdb stores just in-frame clones and leaves some out. V, J and clone size were drawn from that table, and D and trimming were deduced from the DNA. The sample has about 48,000 clones; 65% to 90% are singletons. Source material: peripheral blood. This chain joins TRBV19 and TRBJ2-5; weak D call: TRBD2 (6 bases). This sequence originates from a woman of 80 years or more with acute or convalescent COVID-19. CDR3 amino acids: CASSLLGLQETQYF. The CDR3 region has the DNA TGTGCCAGTAGTCTACTGGGACTTCAAGAGACCCAGTACTTC.